The clone carrying this TCR beta chain was picked up one time. Profiled with immunoSEQ multiplex PCR; TCRdb holds only in-frame clones, not every one. The repertoire holds about 220,000 clones, with just over 85% as singletons. The germline gives CDR1 SGDLS, CDR2 YYNGEE. V was pared by 3 bases and J by 6 bases, with 15 bases between. This CDR3 is built from 15 residues. This specimen comes from a study of blood T cell repertoires in COVID-19. Sequences were obtained from PBMCs or T cells enriched from blood (not recorded which). The chain combines TRBV9 with TRBJ1-4; D is unclear. The receptor was derived from a middle-aged woman with acute COVID-19. CDR3 protein: CASSASMGGYEKLFF. The DNA for the CDR3 is TGTGCCAGCAGCGCATCTATGGGAGGGTATGAAAAACTGTTTTTT.